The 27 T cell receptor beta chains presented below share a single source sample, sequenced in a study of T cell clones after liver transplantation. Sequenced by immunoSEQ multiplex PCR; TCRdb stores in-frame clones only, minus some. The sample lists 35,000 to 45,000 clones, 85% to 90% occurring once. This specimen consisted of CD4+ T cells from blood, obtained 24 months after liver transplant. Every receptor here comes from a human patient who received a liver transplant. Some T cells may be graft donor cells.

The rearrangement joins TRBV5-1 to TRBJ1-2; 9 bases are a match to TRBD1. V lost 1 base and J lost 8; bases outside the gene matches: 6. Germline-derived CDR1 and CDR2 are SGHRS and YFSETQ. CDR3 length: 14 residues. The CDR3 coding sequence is TGCGCCAGCAGCTTGAGTACAGGGGGCGGAGGCTACACCTTC. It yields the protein CASSLSTGGGGYTF.

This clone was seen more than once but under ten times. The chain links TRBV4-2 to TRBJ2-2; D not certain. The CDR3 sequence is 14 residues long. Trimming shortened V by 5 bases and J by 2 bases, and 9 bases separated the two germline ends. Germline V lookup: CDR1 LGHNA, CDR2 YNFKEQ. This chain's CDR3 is CASSTRFNTGELFF. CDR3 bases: TGTGCCAGCAGCACGAGGTTCAACACCGGGGAGCTGTTTTTT.

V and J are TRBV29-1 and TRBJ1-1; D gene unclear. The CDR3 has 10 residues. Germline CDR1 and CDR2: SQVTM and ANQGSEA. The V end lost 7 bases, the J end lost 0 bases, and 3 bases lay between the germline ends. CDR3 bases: TGCAGCGGCCTGAACACTGAAGCTTTCTTT. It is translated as CSGLNTEAFF.

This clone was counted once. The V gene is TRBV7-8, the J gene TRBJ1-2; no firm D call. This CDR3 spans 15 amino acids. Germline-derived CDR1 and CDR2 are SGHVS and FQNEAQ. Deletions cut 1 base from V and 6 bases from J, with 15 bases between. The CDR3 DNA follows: TGTGCCAGCAGCTTAGAATCGACGACCTGGGATGGCTACACCTTC. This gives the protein CASSLESTTWDGYTF. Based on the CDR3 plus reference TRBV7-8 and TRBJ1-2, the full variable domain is GAGVSQSPRYKVAKRGQDVALRCDPISGHVSLFWYQQALGQGPEFLTYFQNEAQLDKSGLPSDRFFAERPEGSVSTLKIQRTQQEDSAVYLCASSLESTTWDGYTFGSGTRLTVV.

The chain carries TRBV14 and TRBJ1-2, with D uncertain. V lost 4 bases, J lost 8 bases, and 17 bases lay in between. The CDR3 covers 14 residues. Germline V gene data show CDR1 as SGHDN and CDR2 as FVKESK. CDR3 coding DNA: TGTGCCAGCAGCCCCCGCCCGGGCCTGAGGGGCTACACCTTC. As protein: CASSPRPGLRGYTF.

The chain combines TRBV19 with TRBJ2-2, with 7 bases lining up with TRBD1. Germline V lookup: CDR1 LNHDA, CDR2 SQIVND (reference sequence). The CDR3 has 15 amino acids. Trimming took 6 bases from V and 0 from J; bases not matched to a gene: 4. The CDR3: CASSLGQANTGELFF. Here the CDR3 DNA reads TGTGCCAGTAGCCTCGGACAGGCGAACACCGGGGAGCTGTTTTTT.

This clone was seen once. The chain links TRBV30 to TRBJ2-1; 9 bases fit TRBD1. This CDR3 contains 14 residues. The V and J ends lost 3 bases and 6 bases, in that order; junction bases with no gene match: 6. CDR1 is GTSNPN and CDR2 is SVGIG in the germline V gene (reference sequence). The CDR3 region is CAWSLRQGVNEQFF. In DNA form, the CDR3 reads TGTGCCTGGAGCCTTCGACAGGGGGTCAATGAGCAGTTCTTC.

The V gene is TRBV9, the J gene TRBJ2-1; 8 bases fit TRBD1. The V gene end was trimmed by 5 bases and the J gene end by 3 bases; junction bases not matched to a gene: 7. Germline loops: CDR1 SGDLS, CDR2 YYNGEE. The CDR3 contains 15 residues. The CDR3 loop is CASRAGTGDYNEQFF. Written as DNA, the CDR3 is TGTGCCAGCAGAGCCGGGACAGGCGACTACAATGAGCAGTTCTTC.

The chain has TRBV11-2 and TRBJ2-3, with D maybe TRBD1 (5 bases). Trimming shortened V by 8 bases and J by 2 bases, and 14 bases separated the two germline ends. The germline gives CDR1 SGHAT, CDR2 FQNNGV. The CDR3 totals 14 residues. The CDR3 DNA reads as TGTGCCAGCCAAACCCTAGGGGCCACAGATACGCAGTATTTT. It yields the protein CASQTLGATDTQYF. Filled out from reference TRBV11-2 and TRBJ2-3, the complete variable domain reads EAGVAQSPRYKIIEKRQSVAFWCNPISGHATLYWYQQILGQGPKLLIQFQNNGVVDDSQLPKDRFSAERLKGVDSTLKIQPAKLEDSAVYLCASQTLGATDTQYFGPGTRLTVL.

DNA of the CDR3: TGTGCCAGTAGTCACAGGGGGCAGGCTCCATACGAGCAGTACTTC. The encoded protein is CASSHRGQAPYEQYF. V gene TRBV19 combines with J gene TRBJ2-7, with TRBD1 matching over 9 bases. CDR1 is LNHDA, CDR2 SQIVND, per germline (reference sequence). Trimming at V came to 5 bases and at J to 4 bases, leaving 9 bases not matched to a gene. The CDR3 loop spans 15 amino acids.

This chain's CDR3 is CASSPKDSGNTIYF. As DNA, the CDR3 is TGTGCCAGTAGTCCGAAAGACTCTGGAAACACCATATATTTT. The chain recombines TRBV19 with TRBJ1-3; D is unresolved. Trimming left V 5 bases short and J 0 bases short, with 8 bases between. The CDR3 covers 14 residues. Germline CDR1 and CDR2: LNHDA and SQIVND (reference sequence). Looking up the rest from reference TRBV19 and TRBJ1-3 gives the full variable domain: DGGITQSPKYLFRKEGQNVTLSCEQNLNHDAMYWYRQDPGQGLRLIYYSQIVNDFQKGDIAEGYSVSREKKESFPLTVTSAQKNPTAFYLCASSPKDSGNTIYFGEGSWLTVV.

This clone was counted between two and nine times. CDR3 sequence: CASSLAGRNEKLFF. The CDR3 DNA sequence: TGCGCCAGCAGCTTGGCCGGGAGGAATGAAAAACTGTTTTTT. The chain couples TRBV5-1 to TRBJ1-4; D gene ambiguous. This CDR3 contains 14 residues. Germline V lookup: CDR1 SGHRS, CDR2 YFSETQ. V lost 0 bases, J lost 5 bases, and 8 bases lay in between. The full variable domain, with the rest looked up from reference TRBV5-1 and TRBJ1-4, is KAGVTQTPRYLIKTRGQQVTLSCSPISGHRSVSWYQQTPGQGLQFLFEYFSETQRNKGNFPGRFSGRQFSNSRSEMNVSTLELGDSALYLCASSLAGRNEKLFFGSGTQLSVL.

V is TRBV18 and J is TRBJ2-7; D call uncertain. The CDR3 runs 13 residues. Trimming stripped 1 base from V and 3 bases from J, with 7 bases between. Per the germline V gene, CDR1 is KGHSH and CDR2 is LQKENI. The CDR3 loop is CASSPRTLYEQYF. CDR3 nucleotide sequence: TGTGCCAGCTCACCACGCACACTCTACGAGCAGTACTTC.

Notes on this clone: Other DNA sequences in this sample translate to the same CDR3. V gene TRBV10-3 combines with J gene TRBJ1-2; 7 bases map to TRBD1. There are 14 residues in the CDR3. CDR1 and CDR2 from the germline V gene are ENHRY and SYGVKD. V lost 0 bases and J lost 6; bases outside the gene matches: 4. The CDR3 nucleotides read TGTGCCATCAGTGAGTCGAGCAGGGGGGATGGCTACACCTTC. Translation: CAISESSRGDGYTF.

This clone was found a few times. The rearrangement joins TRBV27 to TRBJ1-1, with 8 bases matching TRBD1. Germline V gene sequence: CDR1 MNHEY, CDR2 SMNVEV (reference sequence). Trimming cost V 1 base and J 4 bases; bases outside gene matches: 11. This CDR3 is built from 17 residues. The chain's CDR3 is CASSLWLTGTGGTEAFF. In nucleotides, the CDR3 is TGTGCCAGCAGTTTATGGTTAACGGGGACAGGAGGCACTGAAGCTTTCTTT.

The CDR3 reads CASSSIDREGETQYF. For the CDR3, the DNA is TGTGCCAGCAGCTCGATTGACAGGGAGGGAGAGACCCAGTACTTC. The J gene is TRBJ2-5, the V gene TRBV5-6; either TRBD1 or TRBD2 may fit D (7 bases each). Trimming left V 3 bases short and J 4 bases short, with 16 bases between. The CDR3 length is 15 residues. Germline V CDR1 and CDR2: SGHDT, YYEEEE.

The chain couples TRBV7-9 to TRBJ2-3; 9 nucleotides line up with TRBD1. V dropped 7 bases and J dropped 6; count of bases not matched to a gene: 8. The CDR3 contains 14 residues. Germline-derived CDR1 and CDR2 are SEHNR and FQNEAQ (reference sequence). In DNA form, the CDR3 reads TGTGCCAGCAACCACAGGGGGCGAGATGATACGCAGTATTTT. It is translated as CASNHRGRDDTQYF.

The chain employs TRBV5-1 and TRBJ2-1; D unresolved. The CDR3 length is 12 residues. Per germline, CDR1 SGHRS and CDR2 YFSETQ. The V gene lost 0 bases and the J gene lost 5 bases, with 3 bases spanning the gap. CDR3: CASSLADNEQFF. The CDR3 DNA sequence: TGCGCCAGCAGCTTGGCGGACAATGAGCAGTTCTTC.

CDR3 region: CASSIRGSGELFF. Written as DNA, the CDR3 is TGTGCCAGTAGTATTCGGGGGAGCGGGGAGCTGTTTTTT. V usage is TRBV19 and J usage is TRBJ2-2; weak D call: TRBD2 (6 bases). The CDR3 is 13 residues long. Between the trimmed V and J ends, which lost 3 bases and 7 bases, there was a span of 9 bases. CDR1 and CDR2 (germline): LNHDA, SQIVND (reference sequence).

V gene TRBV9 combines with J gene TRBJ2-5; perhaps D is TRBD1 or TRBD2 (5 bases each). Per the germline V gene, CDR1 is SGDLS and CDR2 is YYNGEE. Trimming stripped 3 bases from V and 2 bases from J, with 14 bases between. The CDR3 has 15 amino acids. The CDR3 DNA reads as TGTGCCAGCAGCGAGGGAGCCGGGACGCAAGAGACCCAGTACTTC. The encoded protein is CASSEGAGTQETQYF.

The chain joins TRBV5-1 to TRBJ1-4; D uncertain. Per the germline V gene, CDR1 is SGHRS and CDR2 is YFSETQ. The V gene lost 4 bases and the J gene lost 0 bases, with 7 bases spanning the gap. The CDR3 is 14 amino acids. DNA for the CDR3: TGCGCCAGCAGCCCAGGAACAACTAATGAAAAACTGTTTTTT. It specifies CASSPGTTNEKLFF. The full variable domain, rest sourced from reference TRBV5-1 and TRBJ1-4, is KAGVTQTPRYLIKTRGQQVTLSCSPISGHRSVSWYQQTPGQGLQFLFEYFSETQRNKGNFPGRFSGRQFSNSRSEMNVSTLELGDSALYLCASSPGTTNEKLFFGSGTQLSVL.

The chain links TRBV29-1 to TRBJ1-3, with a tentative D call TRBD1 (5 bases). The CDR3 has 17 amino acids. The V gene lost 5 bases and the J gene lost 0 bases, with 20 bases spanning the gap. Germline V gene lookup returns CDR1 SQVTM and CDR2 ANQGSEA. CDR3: CSVSKVAGTHSGNTIYF. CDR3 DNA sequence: TGCAGCGTTTCGAAGGTAGCAGGGACTCACTCTGGAAACACCATATATTTT.

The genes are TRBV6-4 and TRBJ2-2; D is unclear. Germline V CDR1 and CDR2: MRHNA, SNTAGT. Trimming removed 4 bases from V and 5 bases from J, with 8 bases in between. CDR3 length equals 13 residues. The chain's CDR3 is CASSVGRTGELFF. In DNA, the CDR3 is TGTGCCAGCAGTGTGGGAAGAACCGGGGAGCTGTTTTTT.

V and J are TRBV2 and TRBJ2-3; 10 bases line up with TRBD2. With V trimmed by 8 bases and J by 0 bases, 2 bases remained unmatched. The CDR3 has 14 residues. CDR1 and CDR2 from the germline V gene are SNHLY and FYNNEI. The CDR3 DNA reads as TGTGCCAGCGTGGGACTAGCGAGCACAGATACGCAGTATTTT. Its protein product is CASVGLASTDTQYF.

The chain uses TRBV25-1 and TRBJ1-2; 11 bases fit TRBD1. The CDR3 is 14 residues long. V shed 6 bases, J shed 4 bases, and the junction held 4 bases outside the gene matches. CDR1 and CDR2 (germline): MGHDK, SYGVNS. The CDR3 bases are TGTGCCAGCAGGGGGACAGGGGGACTCTATGGCTACACCTTC. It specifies CASRGTGGLYGYTF.

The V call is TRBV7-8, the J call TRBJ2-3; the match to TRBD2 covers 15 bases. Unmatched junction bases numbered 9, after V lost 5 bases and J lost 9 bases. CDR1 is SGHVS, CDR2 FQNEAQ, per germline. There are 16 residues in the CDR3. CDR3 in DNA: TGTGCCAGCAGCCCGCGCGGGACTAGCGGGGGGTTCACGCAGTATTTT. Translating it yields CASSPRGTSGGFTQYF.

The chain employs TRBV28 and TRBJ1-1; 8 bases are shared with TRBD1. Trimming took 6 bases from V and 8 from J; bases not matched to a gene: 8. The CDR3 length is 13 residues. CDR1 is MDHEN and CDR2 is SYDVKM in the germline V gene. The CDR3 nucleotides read TGTGCCAGCAGCACCCCCACAGGGGGGGAAGCTTTCTTT. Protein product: CASSTPTGGEAFF.